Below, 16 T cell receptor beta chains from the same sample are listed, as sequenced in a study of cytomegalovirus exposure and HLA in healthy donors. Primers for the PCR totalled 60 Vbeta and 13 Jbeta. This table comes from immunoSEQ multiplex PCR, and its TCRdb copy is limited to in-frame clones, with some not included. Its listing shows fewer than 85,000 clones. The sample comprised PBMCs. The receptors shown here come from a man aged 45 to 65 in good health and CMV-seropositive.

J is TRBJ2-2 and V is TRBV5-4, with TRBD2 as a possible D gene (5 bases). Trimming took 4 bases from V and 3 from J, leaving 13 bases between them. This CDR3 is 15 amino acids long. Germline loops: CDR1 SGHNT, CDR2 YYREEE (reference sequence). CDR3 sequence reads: CASSRLDGDTGELFF. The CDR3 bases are TGTGCCAGCAGCCGCCTCGACGGGGACACCGGGGAGCTGTTTTTT.

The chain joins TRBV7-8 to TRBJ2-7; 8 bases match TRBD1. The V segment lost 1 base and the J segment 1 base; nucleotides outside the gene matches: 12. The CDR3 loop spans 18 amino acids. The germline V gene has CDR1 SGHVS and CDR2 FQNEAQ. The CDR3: CASSLVQGANWVSYEQYV. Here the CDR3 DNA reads TGTGCCAGCAGCTTAGTCCAGGGGGCTAATTGGGTTTCCTACGAGCAGTACGTC.

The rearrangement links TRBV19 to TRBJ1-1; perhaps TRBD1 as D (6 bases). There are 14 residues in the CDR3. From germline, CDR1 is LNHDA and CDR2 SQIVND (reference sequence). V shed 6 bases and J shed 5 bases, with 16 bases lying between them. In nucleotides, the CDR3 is TGTGCCAGTAGCTATCCAGGGGTCCGGACTGAAGCTTTCTTT. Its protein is CASSYPGVRTEAFF. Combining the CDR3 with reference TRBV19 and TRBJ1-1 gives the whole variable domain DGGITQSPKYLFRKEGQNVTLSCEQNLNHDAMYWYRQDPGQGLRLIYYSQIVNDFQKGDIAEGYSVSREKKESFPLTVTSAQKNPTAFYLCASSYPGVRTEAFFGQGTRLTVV.

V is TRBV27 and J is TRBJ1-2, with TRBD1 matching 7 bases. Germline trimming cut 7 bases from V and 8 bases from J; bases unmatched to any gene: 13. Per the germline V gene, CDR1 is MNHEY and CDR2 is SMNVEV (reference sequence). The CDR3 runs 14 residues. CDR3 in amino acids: CASTQGQGGGGYTF. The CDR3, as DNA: TGTGCCAGCACCCAAGGGCAGGGGGGAGGAGGCTACACCTTC.

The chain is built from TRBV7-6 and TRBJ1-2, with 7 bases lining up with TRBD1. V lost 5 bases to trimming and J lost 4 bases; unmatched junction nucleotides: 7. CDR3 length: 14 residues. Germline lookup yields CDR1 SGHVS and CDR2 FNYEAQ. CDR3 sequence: CASSPRGGFYGYTF. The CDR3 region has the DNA TGTGCCAGCAGCCCCCGAGGGGGCTTCTATGGCTACACCTTC.

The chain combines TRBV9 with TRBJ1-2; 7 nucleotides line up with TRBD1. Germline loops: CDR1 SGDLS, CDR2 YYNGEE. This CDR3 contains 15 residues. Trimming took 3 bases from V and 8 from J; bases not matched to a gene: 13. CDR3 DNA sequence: TGTGCCAGCAGCGCGGGACAGTTCGGCCCCAGAGGCTACACCTTC. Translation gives CASSAGQFGPRGYTF.

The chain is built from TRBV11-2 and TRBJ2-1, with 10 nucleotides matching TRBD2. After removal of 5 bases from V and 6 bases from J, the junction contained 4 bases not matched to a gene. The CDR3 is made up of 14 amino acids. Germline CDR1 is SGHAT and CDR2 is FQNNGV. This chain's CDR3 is CASSLGLAVNEQFF. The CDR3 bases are TGTGCCAGCAGCCTAGGACTAGCGGTCAATGAGCAGTTCTTC. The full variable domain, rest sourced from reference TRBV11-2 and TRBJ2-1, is EAGVAQSPRYKIIEKRQSVAFWCNPISGHATLYWYQQILGQGPKLLIQFQNNGVVDDSQLPKDRFSAERLKGVDSTLKIQPAKLEDSAVYLCASSLGLAVNEQFFGPGTRLTVL.

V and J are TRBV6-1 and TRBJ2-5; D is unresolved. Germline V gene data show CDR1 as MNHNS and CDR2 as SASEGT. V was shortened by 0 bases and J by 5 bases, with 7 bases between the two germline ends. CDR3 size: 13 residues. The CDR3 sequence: CASSEAAGETQYF. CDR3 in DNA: TGTGCCAGCAGTGAAGCGGCTGGCGAGACCCAGTACTTC.

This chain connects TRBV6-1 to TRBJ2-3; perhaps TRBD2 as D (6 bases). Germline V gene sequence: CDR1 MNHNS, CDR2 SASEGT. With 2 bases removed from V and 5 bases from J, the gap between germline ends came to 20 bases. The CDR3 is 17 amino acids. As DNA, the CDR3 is TGTGCCAGCAGTGAAAACCGCCAGCGGGCGTTTAGAGATACGCAGTATTTT. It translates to CASSENRQRAFRDTQYF.

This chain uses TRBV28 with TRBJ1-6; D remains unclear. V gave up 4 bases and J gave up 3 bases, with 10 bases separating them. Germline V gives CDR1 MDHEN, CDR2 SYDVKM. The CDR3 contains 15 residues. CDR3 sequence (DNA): TGTGCCAGCAGTTCTAGATCCGGCTATAATTCACCCCTCCACTTT. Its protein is CASSSRSGYNSPLHF.

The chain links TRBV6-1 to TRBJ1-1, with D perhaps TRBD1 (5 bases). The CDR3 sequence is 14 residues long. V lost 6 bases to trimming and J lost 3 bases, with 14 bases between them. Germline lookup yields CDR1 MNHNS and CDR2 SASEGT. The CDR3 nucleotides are TGTGCCAGCAGGCTGGGGGGGGAGGACACTGAAGCTTTCTTT. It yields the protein CASRLGGEDTEAFF.

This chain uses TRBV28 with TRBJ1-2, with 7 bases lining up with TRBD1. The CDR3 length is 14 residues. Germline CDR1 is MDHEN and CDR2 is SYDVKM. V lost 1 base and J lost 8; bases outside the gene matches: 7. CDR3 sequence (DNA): TGTGCCAGCAGTTTATCTACAGGGGCGGAGGGCTACACCTTC. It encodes CASSLSTGAEGYTF.

For the CDR3, the DNA is TGTGCCAGTAGTATACAGGGGATGTTATACGAGCAGTACTTC. Its translation: CASSIQGMLYEQYF. The chain carries TRBV19 and TRBJ2-7, with D perhaps TRBD1 (6 bases). This CDR3 is 14 amino acids long. Germline lookup yields CDR1 LNHDA and CDR2 SQIVND (reference sequence). V lost 2 bases to trimming and J lost 4 bases, with 12 bases between them.

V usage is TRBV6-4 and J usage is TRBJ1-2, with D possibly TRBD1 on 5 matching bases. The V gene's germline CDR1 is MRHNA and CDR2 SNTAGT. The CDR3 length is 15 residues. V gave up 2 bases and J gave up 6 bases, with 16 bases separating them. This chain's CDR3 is CASSDTPQALDGYTF. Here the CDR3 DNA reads TGTGCCAGCAGTGACACCCCACAGGCCTTAGATGGCTACACCTTC.

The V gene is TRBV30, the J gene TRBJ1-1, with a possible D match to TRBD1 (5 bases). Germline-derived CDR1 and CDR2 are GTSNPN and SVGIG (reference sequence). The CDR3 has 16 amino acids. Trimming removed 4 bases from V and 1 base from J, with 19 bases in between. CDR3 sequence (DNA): TGTGCCTGGACCATACGGGACTGCCCAAGGAACACTGAAGCTTTCTTT. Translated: CAWTIRDCPRNTEAFF. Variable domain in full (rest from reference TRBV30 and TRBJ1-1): SQTIHQWPATLVQPVGSPLSLECTVEGTSNPNLYWYRQAAGRGLQLLFYSVGIGQISSEVPQNLSASRPQDRQFILSSKKLLLSDSGFYLCAWTIRDCPRNTEAFFGQGTRLTVV.

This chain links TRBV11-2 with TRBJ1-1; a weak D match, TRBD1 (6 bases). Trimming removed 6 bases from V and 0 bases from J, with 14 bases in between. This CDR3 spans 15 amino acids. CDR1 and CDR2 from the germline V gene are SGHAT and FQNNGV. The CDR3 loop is CASSKTGQMNTEAFF. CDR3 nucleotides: TGTGCCAGCAGTAAGACGGGACAAATGAACACTGAAGCTTTCTTT.